The 19 T cell receptor beta chains below all came from one sample that was sequenced in a study of blood T cell repertoires in COVID-19. Assay used: immunoSEQ multiplex PCR; TCRdb lists only in-frame clones, some missing. The data hold under 35,000 clones, with about 78% observed a single time. The sequenced material came from peripheral blood. The receptors derive from a man older than 75 with acute or convalescent COVID-19.

CDR3 loop: CASNSFPGGFSAEAFF. For the CDR3, the DNA is TGTGCCAGTAATTCTTTCCCCGGCGGGTTCTCGGCTGAAGCTTTCTTT. J is TRBJ1-1 and V is TRBV19; unclear D gene. With 7 bases removed from V and 6 bases from J, the gap between germline ends came to 24 bases. This CDR3 is 16 amino acids long. The germline V gene has CDR1 LNHDA and CDR2 SQIVND (reference sequence).

This clone was seen just once. V and J are TRBV20-1 and TRBJ2-7; D might be TRBD2 (6 bases). The CDR3 runs to 11 residues. With 5 bases removed from V and 2 bases from J, the gap between germline ends came to 7 bases. CDR1 is DFQATT and CDR2 is SNEGSKA in the germline V gene (reference sequence). CDR3 nucleotide sequence: TGCAGTGCTGCGGGGCCCTACGAGCAGTACTTC. Amino acids: CSAAGPYEQYF.

This chain joins TRBV10-3 and TRBJ2-7, with TRBD1 as a possible D gene (6 bases). Germline CDR1 reads ENHRY; CDR2 reads SYGVKD. CDR3 length: 15 residues. The V gene lost 11 bases and the J gene lost 3 bases, with 23 bases spanning the gap. The CDR3 loop reads CAAPSVEQGLYEQYF. DNA for the CDR3: TGTGCCGCCCCGTCCGTGGAACAGGGTCTCTACGAGCAGTACTTC.

The chain employs TRBV27 and TRBJ1-1; TRBD1 matches 7 bases. This CDR3 has 13 residues. V gave up 5 bases and J gave up 10 bases; unmatched junction bases: 10. In germline, CDR1 is MNHEY, CDR2 SMNVEV (reference sequence). CDR3 sequence (DNA): TGTGCCAGCAGTCTCCGACAGGGCATGTCAGCTTTCTTT. It codes for CASSLRQGMSAFF.

This rearrangement joins TRBV30 to TRBJ2-3; possibly TRBD2 for D (6 bases). Germline lookup yields CDR1 GTSNPN and CDR2 SVGIG (reference sequence). V was trimmed by 1 base and J by 1 base, leaving 15 bases between them. The CDR3 has 16 amino acids. The CDR3 coding sequence is TGTGCCTGGAGTGGGCGAGGCGGGGCCCGCACAGATACGCAGTATTTT. Its translation: CAWSGRGGARTDTQYF.

This clone was detected a few times. The chain combines TRBV3-1 (or the pseudogene TRBV3-2) with TRBJ2-7; 8 bases agree with TRBD2. The junction had 6 bases not matched to a gene; V was cut back by 4 bases and J by 4 bases. The CDR3 is 14 amino acids. The V gene's germline CDR1 is LGHDT and CDR2 YNNKEL (reference sequence). CDR3 loop: CASSPGLGVYEQYF. The CDR3 nucleotides are TGTGCCAGCAGCCCGGGACTAGGTGTTTACGAGCAGTACTTC.

This clone was counted only a few times. This chain uses TRBV19 with TRBJ1-2, with 11 bases lining up with TRBD1. From germline, CDR1 is LNHDA and CDR2 SQIVND (reference sequence). Trimming cost V 5 bases and J 8 bases; bases outside gene matches: 4. This CDR3 spans 13 amino acids. CDR3 DNA sequence: TGTGCCAGTAGTCAGGACAGGGGGCAGGGCTACACCTTC. Translation gives CASSQDRGQGYTF.

The J gene is TRBJ2-5, the V gene TRBV29-1; perhaps TRBD2 as D (5 bases). V lost 5 bases, J lost 0 bases, and 10 bases lay in between. Germline V gene data show CDR1 as SQVTM and CDR2 as ANQGSEA. The CDR3 contains 13 residues. In DNA form, the CDR3 reads TGCAGCGTTCACCCGGGGTACCAAGAGACCCAGTACTTC. Amino acid sequence: CSVHPGYQETQYF.

The chain recombines TRBV24-1 with TRBJ1-4; D unresolved. Germline V gene lookup returns CDR1 KGHDR and CDR2 SFDVKD. Trimming left V 6 bases short and J 0 bases short, with 10 bases between. CDR3 length: 15 amino acids. Here the CDR3 DNA reads TGTGCCACCAGTATGAGGAGTGCAACTAATGAAAAACTGTTTTTT. It translates to CATSMRSATNEKLFF.

V and J are TRBV15 and TRBJ2-3, with 9 bases aligning to TRBD2. The V segment lost 1 base and the J segment 7 bases; nucleotides outside the gene matches: 9. This CDR3 has 16 residues. Germline CDR1 LNHNV, CDR2 YYDKDF (reference sequence). The CDR3 is CATSRGVAGETNTQYF. DNA of the CDR3: TGTGCCACCAGCAGAGGGGTAGCGGGGGAGACCAATACGCAGTATTTT.

This clone was observed a few times. The genes are TRBV6-1 and TRBJ1-5; TRBD1 aligns across 9 bases. The CDR3 covers 16 residues. Germline V gives CDR1 MNHNS, CDR2 SASEGT. After removal of 0 bases from V and 8 bases from J, the junction contained 8 bases not matched to a gene. The CDR3 region has the DNA TGTGCCAGCAGTGAAGCGGTGGGACAGGGTAGTAAGCCCCAGCATTTT. It yields the protein CASSEAVGQGSKPQHF.

V and J are TRBV10-1 and TRBJ2-3; 8 positions agree with TRBD2. J lost 9 bases, V lost 5 bases, and 10 bases had no gene match. The CDR3 contains 14 residues. Germline V gene lookup returns CDR1 WNHNN and CDR2 SYGVQD (reference sequence). The CDR3 DNA sequence: TGCGCCAGCAGTTTCGGGGGGGCCGGGGAAACGCAGTATTTT. Translating it yields CASSFGGAGETQYF.

This sequence joins TRBV19 and TRBJ1-2, with D tentatively TRBD1 (5 bases). The germline V gene has CDR1 LNHDA and CDR2 SQIVND (reference sequence). V lost 4 bases and J 7 bases, leaving 10 bases between the germline ends. This CDR3 has 12 amino acids. CDR3 DNA: TGTGCCAGTAGTAGTCCGGACACTGGCTACACCTTC. It encodes CASSSPDTGYTF.

This clone showed up just a few times. CDR3 protein: CASRLVGARGSPLHF. Written as DNA, the CDR3 is TGTGCAAGTCGCTTAGTCGGGGCCAGGGGATCACCCCTCCACTTT. This chain uses TRBV12-2 with TRBJ1-6; the D call TRBD1 from the table was never checked on the DNA. TRBV12-2 is a pseudogene. There are 15 residues in the CDR3.

This chain joins TRBV19 and TRBJ2-2, with 9 bases fitting TRBD1. The V and J ends lost 6 bases and 6 bases, in that order; junction bases with no gene match: 2. The CDR3 sequence is 13 residues long. Germline V gene data show CDR1 as LNHDA and CDR2 as SQIVND (reference sequence). CDR3 loop: CASSGQGSGELFF. The CDR3 DNA reads as TGTGCCAGTAGCGGACAGGGGTCCGGGGAGCTGTTTTTT.

The gene calls are TRBV10-3 and TRBJ1-2; TRBD1 agrees at 9 bases. V lost 2 bases to trimming and J lost 5 bases; unmatched junction nucleotides: 3. The CDR3 length is 14 residues. Looked up from germline, CDR1 is ENHRY and CDR2 is SYGVKD. For the CDR3, the DNA is TGTGCCATCAGTGAGGGACAGGGGTCGTATGGCTACACCTTC. Its translation: CAISEGQGSYGYTF.

The genes are TRBV10-2 and TRBJ1-6; no firm D call. CDR3 length equals 16 residues. Per the germline V gene, CDR1 is WSHSY and CDR2 is SAAADI. With 0 bases removed from V and 7 bases from J, the gap between germline ends came to 13 bases. The CDR3 nucleotides are TGCGCCAGCAGTGAGTCCCAACGGAGGCCCAATTCACCCCTCCACTTT. Protein product: CASSESQRRPNSPLHF.

The J gene is TRBJ2-3, the V gene TRBV4-2, with 7 bases aligning to TRBD1. J lost 1 base, V lost 6 bases, and 7 bases had no gene match. The CDR3 contains 15 residues. The germline gives CDR1 LGHNA, CDR2 YNFKEQ. The CDR3 region is CASRPDRVGTDTQYF. CDR3 in DNA: TGTGCCAGCAGGCCAGACAGGGTGGGCACAGATACGCAGTATTTT.

This chain's CDR3 is CASSHPGQGAYGYTF. The DNA of the CDR3 is TGTGCCAGCAGCCATCCGGGACAGGGCGCCTATGGCTACACCTTC. The chain joins TRBV14 to TRBJ1-2; 9 bases match TRBD1. The CDR3 sequence is 15 residues long. V lost 3 bases and J lost 4; bases outside the gene matches: 6. In germline, CDR1 is SGHDN, CDR2 FVKESK. Using reference TRBV14 and TRBJ1-2 for the parts outside the CDR3, the full variable domain is EAGVTQFPSHSVIEKGQTVTLRCDPISGHDNLYWYRRVMGKEIKFLLHFVKESKQDESGMPNNRFLAERTGGTYSTLKVQPAELEDSGVYFCASSHPGQGAYGYTFGSGTRLTVV.